The present entry profiles one TCR beta chain with its context. TCRdb's copy holds only in-frame clones and misses some; the assay was immunoSEQ multiplex PCR. The sample records more than 400,000 clones, 90% to 97% being singletons. Per the germline V gene, CDR1 is MDHEN and CDR2 is SYDVKM. The length of the CDR3 is 15 residues. These data come from a study of shared clonotypes between healthy human individuals. Study-level background: Each donor's CD4 naive and CD4 memory cells filled three plates apiece, CD8 naive two, and CD8 memory one.

Sequences were obtained from naive CD4+ T cells sorted from blood. Subset: CD45RA+ positively selected. The chain links TRBV28 to TRBJ2-5; weak D call: TRBD2 (5 bases). The J call may be in error: the DNA end matches TRBJ2-7 better. The source is a woman aged 25 to 39 in good health. CDR3 loop: CASRGPGFTAYEQYF. The CDR3 coding sequence is TGTGCCAGCCGTGGGCCGGGATTTACGGCCTACGAGCAGTACTTC.